This record concerns one T cell receptor (beta chain) sequence. Its antigen is unidentified. The CDR3 consists of 13 residues. CDR1 and CDR2 (germline): MDHEN, SYDVKM. Trimming took off 3 bases at V and 6 bases at J, with 11 bases between the two ends. The entry originates in a study of cytomegalovirus exposure and HLA in healthy donors. Findings and limits, study-wide: There were some public TCRs occurring in many donors, but most TCR sequences were rare. The only immune exposure information that was available was CMV serostatus.

PCR employed 60 Vbeta and 13 Jbeta primers. Produced via immunoSEQ multiplex PCR; TCRdb's table is partial and in-frame only. The sample includes 150,000 to 200,000 clones, around 77% of them seen just once. The sequence came from a man aged 60 to 75 in good health and CMV-seronegative. Sequenced material: PBMCs. The chain uses TRBV28 and TRBJ1-2, with D perhaps TRBD1 (5 bases). CDR3 nucleotide sequence: TGTGCCAGCAGTTTTACAGGACTAAATGGCTACACCTTC. Its protein is CASSFTGLNGYTF.